The TCR beta chain described here comes from a study of cytomegalovirus exposure and HLA in healthy donors. A multiplex PCR was run with 60 Vbeta primers and 13 Jbeta primers. Assay: immunoSEQ multiplex PCR; the TCRdb copy retains only in-frame clones and omits some. The data hold roughly 200,000 clones, with more than 60% observed a single time. J lost 7 bases, V lost 0 bases, and 5 bases had no gene match. The CDR3 length is 16 residues. Germline loops: CDR1 SGHRS, CDR2 YFSETQ. This sequence originates from a man in his fifties in good health and CMV-seronegative. Sequencing was carried out using PBMCs. The chain employs TRBV5-1 and TRBJ2-1, with 12 bases identical to TRBD2. The CDR3 DNA sequence: TGCGCCAGCAGCTTGGGACTAGCGGGAGAGGGGAATGAGCAGTTCTTC. It translates to CASSLGLAGEGNEQFF. Looking up the rest from reference TRBV5-1 and TRBJ2-1 gives the full variable domain: KAGVTQTPRYLIKTRGQQVTLSCSPISGHRSVSWYQQTPGQGLQFLFEYFSETQRNKGNFPGRFSGRQFSNSRSEMNVSTLELGDSALYLCASSLGLAGEGNEQFFGPGTRLTVL.